Following are 20 T cell receptor beta chains from one sample sequenced in a study of CD8 T cells in ankylosing spondylitis. TCRdb processed the 5' RACE reads anew with MiXCR; each CDR3 protein has one entry. The data contain around 300,000 distinct CDR3 sequences, roughly 14% of them seen just once; the ten biggest clones take up approximately 1%. The specimen was blood, either unsorted or a sorted T cell fraction (not recorded which). These receptors were collected from a male donor with ankylosing spondylitis or in good health (not recorded which).

This clonotype was seen more than once but under ten times. J is TRBJ1-6 and V is TRBV7-8; 8 positions agree with TRBD1. After removal of 3 bases from V and 9 bases from J, the junction contained 1 base not matched to a gene. This CDR3 contains 13 residues. CDR1 SGHVS and CDR2 FQNEAQ come from the germline V gene. CDR3 in DNA: TGTGCCAGCAGCTTTGACAGGGGTTCACCCCTCCACTTT. This gives the protein CASSFDRGSPLHF. Drawing the rest from reference TRBV7-8 and TRBJ1-6, the complete variable domain is GAGVSQSPRYKVAKRGQDVALRCDPISGHVSLFWYQQALGQGPEFLTYFQNEAQLDKSGLPSDRFFAERPEGSVSTLKIQRTQQEDSAVYLCASSFDRGSPLHFGNGTRLTVT.

The chain employs TRBV18 and TRBJ2-5; D may match TRBD1 or TRBD2 (5 bases each). The germline V gene has CDR1 KGHSH and CDR2 LQKENI. With 3 bases removed from V and 4 bases from J, the gap between germline ends came to 15 bases. The CDR3 is made up of 15 amino acids. CDR3 sequence (DNA): TGTGCCAGCTCACCCGTCGGGACCCCTGGAGAGACCCAGTACTTC. This translates into CASSPVGTPGETQYF.

In its sample, this clonotype was seen many times. The chain links TRBV4-1 to TRBJ2-7, with D uncertain. Germline values: CDR1 MGHRA, CDR2 YSYEKL. V lost 1 base, J lost 0 bases, and 16 bases lay in between. This CDR3 comprises 17 residues. CDR3 residues: CASSQGPSPPSSYEQYF. As DNA, the CDR3 is TGCGCCAGCAGCCAAGGCCCTTCTCCCCCGAGCTCCTACGAGCAGTACTTC.

J is TRBJ2-7 and V is TRBV20-1; 8 bases agree with TRBD1. The germline V gene encodes CDR1 DFQATT and CDR2 SNEGSKA (reference sequence). V lost 3 bases, J lost 1 base, and 5 bases stayed unmatched. There are 14 residues in the CDR3. The CDR3, as DNA: TGCAGTGCTAGTAGGGACAGGAGTTCCTACGAGCAGTACTTC. Translated: CSASRDRSSYEQYF.

The chain combines TRBV10-3 with TRBJ1-6, with a weak D call TRBD1 (6 bases). This CDR3 is built from 19 residues. V gave up 10 bases and J gave up 1 base, with 26 bases separating them. CDR1 is ENHRY, CDR2 SYGVKD, per germline. CDR3 protein: CATYTEERTGLSYNSPLHF. The CDR3 bases are TGTGCCACCTATACCGAGGAGCGAACAGGGTTATCCTATAATTCACCCCTCCACTTT.

This clonotype was detected only a few times. The CDR3 protein is CSVEGPPNQGDKGYTF. CDR3 coding DNA: TGCAGCGTTGAAGGGCCCCCCAACCAGGGGGATAAGGGCTACACCTTC. This chain links TRBV29-1 with TRBJ1-2; 7 nucleotides match TRBD1. Germline V gene sequence: CDR1 SQVTM, CDR2 ANQGSEA. This CDR3 is 16 amino acids long. With V trimmed by 1 base and J by 8 bases, 16 bases remained unmatched.

This clonotype was observed a few times. This chain connects TRBV3-1 to TRBJ2-7, with D perhaps TRBD1 (5 bases). The CDR3 length is 12 residues. The germline V gene has CDR1 LGHDT and CDR2 YNNKEL (reference sequence). The V end was cut by 3 bases, the J end by 4 bases, with 7 bases between. CDR3 in DNA: TGTGCCAGCAGCCAGGACAAATACGAGCAGTACTTC. Its translation is CASSQDKYEQYF.

The chain is built from TRBV25-1 and TRBJ1-1; 9 positions agree with TRBD1. J was trimmed by 1 base and V by 4 bases; bases with no gene match: 4. CDR1 is MGHDK, CDR2 SYGVNS, per germline. This CDR3 contains 15 residues. CDR3 bases: TGTGCCAGCAGTGTCAGGGACAGGGCGAACACTGAAGCTTTCTTT. This gives the protein CASSVRDRANTEAFF.

The rearrangement joins TRBV6-5 to TRBJ1-6, with a possible D match to TRBD1 (5 bases). This CDR3 contains 14 residues. CDR1 and CDR2 from the germline V gene are MNHEY and SVGAGI. The V end lost 2 bases, the J end lost 9 bases, and 11 bases lay between the germline ends. CDR3 protein: CASSYGVRVSPLHF. CDR3 in DNA: TGTGCCAGCAGTTACGGAGTCAGGGTTTCACCCCTCCACTTT.

This clonotype has just a few counts. The J gene is TRBJ1-1, the V gene TRBV5-1, with D perhaps TRBD1 (6 bases). The CDR3 consists of 15 residues. The germline V gene has CDR1 SGHRS and CDR2 YFSETQ. V was clipped by 4 bases and J by 5 bases, with 18 bases between them. The CDR3 reads CASSLDRKRGTEAFF. In nucleotides, the CDR3 is TGCGCCAGCAGCCTAGACAGGAAGAGGGGAACTGAAGCTTTCTTT.

This chain joins TRBV2 and TRBJ2-2; the match to TRBD1 covers 7 bases. Germline CDR1 is SNHLY and CDR2 is FYNNEI. The junction had 3 bases not matched to a gene; V was cut back by 4 bases and J by 1 base. There are 15 residues in the CDR3. The CDR3 here is CASSGNRGNTGELFF. The CDR3 bases are TGTGCCAGCAGTGGGAACAGGGGGAACACCGGGGAGCTGTTTTTT.

The chain uses TRBV6-1 and TRBJ1-1; D may be TRBD1 (5 bases). V was shortened by 9 bases and J by 5 bases, with 19 bases between the two germline ends. Germline V CDR1 and CDR2: MNHNS, SASEGT. The CDR3 is 14 residues long. The CDR3, as DNA: TGTGCCAGTGCTAGGGGAACGGTGGAGACTGAAGCTTTCTTT. Its translation is CASARGTVETEAFF.

This clonotype was seen many times. The CDR3, as DNA: TGTGCCAGCAGCGTAGACAGAAACTATGGCTACACCTTC. Residues: CASSVDRNYGYTF. The chain employs TRBV9 and TRBJ1-2; no clear D gene. The CDR3 consists of 13 residues. Germline lookup yields CDR1 SGDLS and CDR2 YYNGEE. V lost 0 bases, J lost 2 bases, and 5 bases lay in between.

There are a few counts of this clonotype. The chain couples TRBV20-1 to TRBJ1-2; possibly TRBD1 for D (6 bases). CDR3 length equals 11 residues. Looked up from germline, CDR1 is DFQATT and CDR2 is SNEGSKA (reference sequence). V was trimmed by 5 bases and J by 7 bases, leaving 11 bases between them. The chain's CDR3 is CSAQEGGGYTF. Here the CDR3 DNA reads TGCAGTGCTCAGGAGGGGGGTGGCTACACCTTC.

This chain links TRBV18 with TRBJ2-7; weak D call: TRBD2 (6 bases). Germline V gives CDR1 KGHSH, CDR2 LQKENI. The CDR3 contains 14 residues. Trimming stripped 2 bases from V and 2 bases from J, with 10 bases between. CDR3 DNA sequence: TGTGCCAGCTCACCAGGCCGGGGGACCTACGAGCAGTACTTC. It specifies CASSPGRGTYEQYF.

This chain links TRBV5-1 with TRBJ1-1; the D is unclear. Deletions cut 0 bases from V and 10 bases from J, with 10 bases between. Germline V gene lookup returns CDR1 SGHRS and CDR2 YFSETQ. This CDR3 contains 12 residues. The CDR3 bases are TGCGCCAGCAGCTTGGATCGGGTTGTAGCTTTCTTT. Residues: CASSLDRVVAFF.

This clonotype has at least ten counts. The chain is built from TRBV4-1 and TRBJ1-5, with unresolved D. The CDR3 extends over 15 amino acids. V was shortened by 0 bases and J by 5 bases, with 11 bases between the two germline ends. CDR1 MGHRA and CDR2 YSYEKL come from the germline V gene. This CDR3 is CASSQEQWAYQPQHF. The CDR3 DNA is TGCGCCAGCAGCCAAGAGCAATGGGCCTATCAGCCCCAGCATTTT.

There are a few counts of this clonotype. The gene calls are TRBV6-1 and TRBJ2-2; a weak D match, TRBD2 (5 bases). CDR3 length: 16 residues. Germline CDR1 MNHNS, CDR2 SASEGT. The germline V and J ends were trimmed by 5 bases and 2 bases, with 15 bases remaining between them. The CDR3 bases are TGTGCCAGCAGTCCCAGTCCTAGCCCCAACACCGGGGAGCTGTTTTTT. Amino acid sequence: CASSPSPSPNTGELFF.

The chain recombines TRBV6-4 with TRBJ2-2; TRBD1 matches at 9 bases. CDR3 length equals 15 residues. Germline V gives CDR1 MRHNA, CDR2 SNTAGT. Trimming at V came to 4 bases and at J to 6 bases, leaving 6 bases not matched to a gene. CDR3 loop: CASSVNYRGPGELFF. CDR3 nucleotides: TGTGCCAGCAGTGTAAACTACAGGGGGCCCGGGGAGCTGTTTTTT.

This clonotype was detected only a few times. The rearrangement joins TRBV12-3 or TRBV12-4 to TRBJ1-1; D ambiguous. This CDR3 has 13 residues. The V end lost 6 bases, the J end lost 5 bases, and 13 bases lay between the germline ends. The chain's CDR3 is CASRATLGTEAFF. The CDR3 DNA is TGTGCCAGCAGGGCCACCTTGGGGACTGAAGCTTTCTTT.